This T cell receptor (beta chain) was identified during a study of quantifying T cell responses using KT2 cells. Study information: Reverse transcription used primers in the TCR alpha and beta constant regions.

KT2, a clone with a known TCR, was spiked into unfractionated PBMC. Germline lookup yields CDR1 LGHDT and CDR2 YNNKEL (reference sequence). The CDR3 is 16 residues long. The J segment lost 3 bases and the V segment lost 0 bases, leaving 4 bases of the junction unmatched. The cDNA 3' end received a ligated oligonucleotide with a UMI. An equimolar mix of RC1.1 and RC1.2 primed the beta chain across TRBC1 and TRBC2. TCRdb reprocessed the UMI-ligation and nested PCR reads with MiXCR, giving one entry per CDR3 protein. The table shows tens of thousands of distinct CDR3 sequences, with roughly an eighth occurring only once.

Sequencing used PBMCs spiked with cells of the T cell clone KT2. The chain links TRBV3-1 to TRBJ2-1; 8 bases align to TRBD2. This TCR was recovered from a human donor. The CDR3 sequence is CASSQERSGSYNEQFF. The CDR3 bases are TGTGCCAGCAGCCAAGAAAGGAGCGGGAGCTACAATGAGCAGTTCTTC.